These 14 T cell receptor beta chains were all obtained from the same sample, sequenced in a study of shared clonotypes between healthy human individuals. The table came from immunoSEQ multiplex PCR; TCRdb's copy has only in-frame clones and leaves some out. The sample records about 680,000 clones, about 91% being singletons. Naive CD8 cells lacked CD45RO, underwent positive selection for CCR7 and left out terminally differentiated effector memory CD45RA+ cells. Sequencing was performed on naive CD8+ T cells sorted from blood. These receptors were taken from a man younger than 40 in good health.

The V and J genes are TRBV27 and TRBJ2-7; perhaps TRBD2 as D (5 bases). This CDR3 spans 15 amino acids. The V gene's germline CDR1 is MNHEY and CDR2 SMNVEV (reference sequence). The V end was cut by 4 bases, the J end by 0 bases, with 13 bases between. CDR3 region: CASSSGSGLSYEQYF. The CDR3 DNA is TGTGCCAGCAGTTCCGGCAGCGGCCTCTCCTACGAGCAGTACTTC.

The chain has TRBV5-4 and TRBJ2-2; 8 nucleotides agree with TRBD1. V was clipped by 2 bases and J by 3 bases; unmatched bases: 3. The CDR3 is made up of 15 amino acids. Germline CDR1 and CDR2: SGHNT and YYREEE (reference sequence). The CDR3 sequence: CASSFTGGHTGELFF. CDR3 in DNA: TGTGCCAGCAGCTTCACAGGGGGTCACACCGGGGAGCTGTTTTTT.

The V and J genes are TRBV4-3 and TRBJ2-2; D gene unclear. The CDR3 contains 16 residues. Trimming removed 0 bases from V and 2 bases from J, with 10 bases in between. Germline assignment: CDR1 LGHNA and CDR2 YSLEER. The CDR3: CASSQERAANTGELFF. Here the CDR3 DNA reads TGCGCCAGCAGCCAAGAAAGGGCAGCTAACACCGGGGAGCTGTTTTTT.

The V gene is TRBV7-9, the J gene TRBJ2-5; no clear D gene. V lost 1 base, J lost 0 bases, and 9 bases lay in between. This CDR3 has 15 residues. Germline CDR1 and CDR2: SEHNR and FQNEAQ (reference sequence). The CDR3 reads CASSLVPRHQETQYF. DNA of the CDR3: TGTGCCAGCAGCTTAGTTCCGAGACACCAAGAGACCCAGTACTTC.

This clone was detected only once. CDR3 sequence (DNA): TGTGCCAGCAGCCCCGGACTAGCGGTTACCTACGAGCAGTACTTC. Its protein is CASSPGLAVTYEQYF. The chain carries TRBV27 and TRBJ2-7; 10 bases align to TRBD2. CDR1 is MNHEY, CDR2 SMNVEV, per germline (reference sequence). This CDR3 has 15 amino acids. V lost 6 bases, J lost 2 bases, and 7 bases stayed unmatched.

The chain couples TRBV28 to TRBJ2-5, with 9 bases aligning to TRBD2. Germline-derived CDR1 and CDR2 are MDHEN and SYDVKM. V was pared by 7 bases and J by 4 bases, with 10 bases of the junction left unmatched. The CDR3 is 15 amino acids. CDR3 bases: TGTGCCAGCACGTACATAGCGGGAGCGGGAGAGACCCAGTACTTC. This gives the protein CASTYIAGAGETQYF.

V usage is TRBV28 and J usage is TRBJ2-7, with 11 bases matching TRBD2. Germline V gene data show CDR1 as MDHEN and CDR2 as SYDVKM. CDR3 length equals 16 residues. The trim removed 5 bases at V and 4 bases at J, leaving 10 bases unmatched. This CDR3 is CASSALPGLADYEQYF. In DNA, the CDR3 is TGTGCCAGCAGTGCTCTTCCGGGACTAGCGGATTACGAGCAGTACTTC.

The V call is TRBV13, the J call TRBJ2-7; D perhaps matches TRBD2 (7 bases). CDR1 is PRHDT and CDR2 is FYEKMQ in the germline V gene (reference sequence). V was shortened by 4 bases and J by 2 bases, with 9 bases between the two germline ends. There are 13 residues in the CDR3. The DNA for the CDR3 is TGTGCCAGCAGCTCCGGGGGGCCCTACGAGCAGTACTTC. Its protein product is CASSSGGPYEQYF.

The V call is TRBV10-2, the J call TRBJ2-2; TRBD2 agrees at 11 bases. The J segment lost 7 bases and the V segment lost 5 bases, leaving 0 bases of the junction unmatched. Looked up from germline, CDR1 is WSHSY and CDR2 is SAAADI. The length of the CDR3 is 13 residues. The CDR3 loop is CASSLAGGGELFF. The CDR3 DNA is TGCGCCAGCAGTCTAGCGGGAGGCGGGGAGCTGTTTTTT.

The rearrangement links TRBV27 to TRBJ1-2; 12 bases line up with TRBD1. V lost 2 bases and J lost 8; bases outside the gene matches: 6. Looked up from germline, CDR1 is MNHEY and CDR2 is SMNVEV (reference sequence). The CDR3 spans 15 residues. Here the CDR3 DNA reads TGTGCCAGCAGTTTAAGGGGGACAGGGGGCATCGGCTACACCTTC. It codes for CASSLRGTGGIGYTF.

Comments on this clone: The sample contains more than one DNA sequence encoding this CDR3. The chain recombines TRBV18 with TRBJ2-1; D gene ambiguous. Germline-derived CDR1 and CDR2 are KGHSH and LQKENI. This CDR3 contains 13 residues. Trimming cost V 5 bases and J 4 bases, with 9 bases left between them. The CDR3 loop reads CASSASGYNEQFF. CDR3 in DNA: TGTGCCAGCTCAGCCTCTGGGTACAATGAGCAGTTCTTC.

The chain uses TRBV11-2 and TRBJ2-7; no clear D. Looked up from germline, CDR1 is SGHAT and CDR2 is FQNNGV. The CDR3 is 13 residues long. V was trimmed by 2 bases and J by 3 bases, leaving 8 bases between them. The CDR3 here is CASSLWSSYEQYF. DNA of the CDR3: TGTGCCAGCAGCTTATGGTCCAGCTACGAGCAGTACTTC.

The chain employs TRBV7-9 and TRBJ2-2; the match to TRBD1 covers 11 bases. J gave up 6 bases and V 6 bases, and 12 bases lay outside the gene matches. Germline lookup yields CDR1 SEHNR and CDR2 FQNEAQ (reference sequence). This CDR3 region has 17 residues. The CDR3 sequence: CASSPNRDRGTSGELFF. The CDR3 DNA is TGTGCCAGCAGTCCTAACCGGGACAGGGGGACTTCCGGGGAGCTGTTTTTT.

The gene calls are TRBV11-2 and TRBJ2-7; D possibly corresponds to TRBD2 (5 bases). Germline V gives CDR1 SGHAT, CDR2 FQNNGV. Between the trimmed V and J ends, which lost 5 bases and 4 bases, there was a span of 21 bases. The CDR3 loop spans 16 amino acids. The CDR3 sequence is CASSPGGAATGYEQYF. The CDR3 DNA is TGTGCCAGCAGCCCTGGAGGAGCCGCCACTGGGTACGAGCAGTACTTC.